The 24 T cell receptor beta chains given below trace back to one sample, sequenced in a study of Ad26.COV2.S vaccination and SARS-CoV-2 variants. Libraries were prepared by immunoSEQ multiplex PCR; TCRdb keeps only in-frame clonotypes and omits some of them. The repertoire holds about 350,000 clones, with 80% to 90% as singletons. Noted treatment: approximately 18 received Ad26.COV2.S at low or high dose, single or two shots; 5 received placebo; per-sample allocation not given. On day 63 after the first injection, vaccine and placebo recipients gave samples. The sequencing here drew on peripheral blood, taken in a trial of Ad26.COV2.S vaccine versus placebo. The receptors stem from a person between 18 and 65 years old who received the Ad26.COV2.S COVID-19 vaccine or a placebo.

The rearrangement links TRBV6-6 to TRBJ2-2; a possible D gene is TRBD1 (5 bases). Trimming removed 0 bases from V and 2 bases from J, with 7 bases in between. CDR3 size: 15 residues. Per germline, CDR1 MNHNY and CDR2 SVGAGI (reference sequence). The DNA of the CDR3 is TGTGCCAGCAGTTACTCTGACAGAAACACCGGGGAGCTGTTTTTT. This codes for CASSYSDRNTGELFF.

The V gene is TRBV9, the J gene TRBJ1-5, with D possibly matching TRBD1 (6 bases). Deletions cut 0 bases from V and 2 bases from J, with 6 bases between. Germline V gene data show CDR1 as SGDLS and CDR2 as YYNGEE. The CDR3 covers 14 residues. CDR3 in amino acids: CASSVGQGNQPQHF. CDR3 bases: TGTGCCAGCAGCGTAGGACAGGGCAATCAGCCCCAGCATTTT.

The V call is TRBV10-3, the J call TRBJ2-1, with TRBD1 matching 8 bases. CDR1 ENHRY and CDR2 SYGVKD come from the germline V gene. This CDR3 comprises 14 residues. Trimming at V came to 3 bases and at J to 8 bases, leaving 6 bases not matched to a gene. CDR3 in amino acids: CAISDATGVDEQFF. The CDR3 DNA reads as TGTGCCATCAGTGATGCGACAGGGGTGGATGAGCAGTTCTTC.

The chain couples TRBV5-1 to TRBJ1-3, with no clear D. The CDR3 has 13 residues. Germline values: CDR1 SGHRS, CDR2 YFSETQ. Trimming took off 5 bases at V and 1 base at J, with 7 bases between the two ends. CDR3 sequence: CASRDASGNTIYF. CDR3 bases: TGCGCCAGCAGGGACGCATCTGGAAACACCATATATTTT.

The V call is TRBV3-1 (or the pseudogene TRBV3-2), the J call TRBJ2-1, with 15 bases aligning to TRBD2. The CDR3 is 16 residues long. CDR1 is LGHDT and CDR2 is YNNKEL in the germline V gene (reference sequence). After removal of 1 base from V and 7 bases from J, the junction contained 2 bases not matched to a gene. The CDR3 loop is CASSQGTSGRVNEQFF. The CDR3 nucleotides read TGTGCCAGCAGCCAAGGGACTAGCGGGAGGGTTAATGAGCAGTTCTTC.

The chain uses TRBV9 and TRBJ1-1; D is perhaps TRBD1 (5 bases). V was shortened by 4 bases and J by 10 bases, with 14 bases between the two germline ends. There are 12 residues in the CDR3. Germline CDR1 reads SGDLS; CDR2 reads YYNGEE. The CDR3, as DNA: TGTGCCAGCAGCCCCGACAGTATCGTAGCTTTCTTT. Protein: CASSPDSIVAFF.

This rearrangement joins TRBV5-6 to TRBJ2-3; D is ambiguous. V was cut by 1 base and J by 2 bases, with 14 bases left in between. There are 16 residues in the CDR3. Germline CDR1 and CDR2: SGHDT and YYEEEE. CDR3 sequence (DNA): TGTGCCAGCAGCTTGTATCGGGTGCTAAACACAGATACGCAGTATTTT. It translates to CASSLYRVLNTDTQYF.

CDR3 sequence (DNA): TGTGCCAGCAGCTTAGATGGGGCAGGGAGGGCCTATGGCTACACCTTC. Protein product: CASSLDGAGRAYGYTF. The chain has TRBV7-9 and TRBJ1-2; D might be TRBD1 (5 bases). This CDR3 is 16 amino acids long. Trimming left V 1 base short and J 4 bases short, with 16 bases between. The V gene's germline CDR1 is SEHNR and CDR2 FQNEAQ (reference sequence).

The rearrangement uses TRBV6-2 or TRBV6-3 and TRBJ1-1, with a tentative D call TRBD1 (5 bases). V was trimmed by 5 bases and J by 1 base, leaving 11 bases between them. CDR3 length equals 14 residues. Germline V gene lookup returns CDR1 MNHEY and CDR2 SVGEGT. Written as DNA, the CDR3 is TGTGCCAGCAGTCCGGGACCGACGAACACTGAAGCTTTCTTT. As protein: CASSPGPTNTEAFF.

The chain uses TRBV13 and TRBJ1-2; D gene ambiguous. V was shortened by 3 bases and J by 2 bases, with 16 bases between the two germline ends. The CDR3 length is 16 residues. The germline gives CDR1 PRHDT, CDR2 FYEKMQ (reference sequence). In nucleotides, the CDR3 is TGTGCCAGCAGCTTTAGGTCAACGGAGGTGAACTATGGCTACACCTTC. Translated: CASSFRSTEVNYGYTF. Based on the CDR3 plus reference TRBV13 and TRBJ1-2, the full variable domain is AAGVIQSPRHLIKEKRETATLKCYPIPRHDTVYWYQQGPGQDPQFLISFYEKMQSDKGSIPDRFSAQQFSDYHSELNMSSLELGDSALYFCASSFRSTEVNYGYTFGSGTRLTVV.

There are a few counts of this clone. The chain is built from TRBV27 and TRBJ2-1; D is unresolved. Deletions cut 8 bases from V and 4 bases from J, with 3 bases between. The CDR3 has 10 amino acids. Germline V gene lookup returns CDR1 MNHEY and CDR2 SMNVEV (reference sequence). CDR3 protein: CASGYNEQFF. The DNA for the CDR3 is TGTGCCAGCGGATACAATGAGCAGTTCTTC.

The CDR3 coding sequence is TGTGCCAGCGACATAACGGACATTCGGGAGACCCAGTACTTC. Translation gives CASDITDIRETQYF. The chain is built from TRBV5-5 and TRBJ2-5; D may be TRBD1 (5 bases). The CDR3 runs 14 residues. Between the trimmed V and J ends, which lost 7 bases and 5 bases, there was a span of 18 bases. Germline CDR1 reads SGHKS; CDR2 reads YYEKEE (reference sequence).

V and J are TRBV30 and TRBJ1-4; the match to TRBD1 covers 9 bases. Germline lookup yields CDR1 GTSNPN and CDR2 SVGIG (reference sequence). The length of the CDR3 is 14 residues. Trimming at V came to 1 base and at J to 7 bases, leaving 4 bases not matched to a gene. As DNA, the CDR3 is TGTGCCTGGAGTGGAGGGACAGGGATTGAAAAACTGTTTTTT. It yields the protein CAWSGGTGIEKLFF.

The gene calls are TRBV4-2 and TRBJ2-3; 9 nucleotides match TRBD2. The CDR3 consists of 18 residues. The V and J ends lost 2 bases and 1 base, in that order; junction bases with no gene match: 10. Germline V gives CDR1 LGHNA, CDR2 YNFKEQ. The CDR3 region has the DNA TGTGCCAGCAGCCAATCTAGCGGGACAATAAGAGGCACAGATACGCAGTATTTT. Translation: CASSQSSGTIRGTDTQYF.

This rearrangement joins TRBV19 to TRBJ2-1, with 10 bases lining up with TRBD2. V was pared by 5 bases and J by 6 bases, with 13 bases of the junction left unmatched. Per germline, CDR1 LNHDA and CDR2 SQIVND (reference sequence). CDR3 length equals 17 residues. DNA for the CDR3: TGTGCCAGTAGTCTGAGACTAGCGGGTGGGTATAGCAATGAGCAGTTCTTC. Translated, it gives CASSLRLAGGYSNEQFF.

The V and J genes are TRBV3-1 (or the pseudogene TRBV3-2) and TRBJ2-7; 9 bases fit TRBD2. J lost 0 bases, V lost 4 bases, and 10 bases had no gene match. Per germline, CDR1 LGHDT and CDR2 YNNKEL (reference sequence). This CDR3 region has 17 residues. CDR3 region: CASSPHPGGGGSYEQYF. As DNA, the CDR3 is TGTGCCAGCAGCCCTCACCCCGGCGGGGGGGGCTCCTACGAGCAGTACTTC.

The CDR3 bases are TGTGCCAGCAGTTTAGAGGGCGTCACCTACGAGCAGTACTTC. As protein: CASSLEGVTYEQYF. This chain joins TRBV28 and TRBJ2-7; weak D call: TRBD2 (5 bases). The CDR3 extends over 14 amino acids. V was cut by 2 bases and J by 2 bases, with 10 bases left in between. In germline, CDR1 is MDHEN, CDR2 SYDVKM. Variable domain in full (rest from reference TRBV28 and TRBJ2-7): DVKVTQSSRYLVKRTGEKVFLECVQDMDHENMFWYRQDPGLGLRLIYFSYDVKMKEKGDIPEGYSVSREKKERFSLILESASTNQTSMYLCASSLEGVTYEQYFGPGTRLTVT.

The chain joins TRBV5-1 to TRBJ2-7; D might be TRBD1 or TRBD2, each matching 5 bases. Trimming cost V 3 bases and J 2 bases, with 15 bases left between them. This CDR3 has 15 residues. In germline, CDR1 is SGHRS, CDR2 YFSETQ. In DNA form, the CDR3 reads TGCGCCAGCAGCTGGGCCGGGACGACAGCCTACGAGCAGTACTTC. Translating it yields CASSWAGTTAYEQYF.

The table lists this clone with a count of one. The chain carries TRBV6-5 and TRBJ2-2; TRBD2 agrees at 7 bases. Germline CDR1 is MNHEY and CDR2 is SVGAGI. V dropped 0 bases and J dropped 5; count of bases not matched to a gene: 6. This CDR3 is built from 16 residues. CDR3 nucleotide sequence: TGTGCCAGCAGTTACTCGAGAGGTAGCGGGACCGGGGAGCTGTTTTTT. Encoded protein: CASSYSRGSGTGELFF.

This rearrangement joins TRBV7-9 to TRBJ1-6; 7 bases fit TRBD1. CDR1 and CDR2 from the germline V gene are SEHNR and FQNEAQ (reference sequence). CDR3 length: 15 residues. After removal of 4 bases from V and 7 bases from J, the junction contained 7 bases not matched to a gene. CDR3 DNA: TGTGCCAGCAGCTCCCGACAGGGAACGAATTCACCCCTCCACTTT. Protein sequence: CASSSRQGTNSPLHF.

This chain connects TRBV27 to TRBJ2-7, with D unclear. Looked up from germline, CDR1 is MNHEY and CDR2 is SMNVEV (reference sequence). The CDR3 runs to 14 residues. V was cut by 0 bases and J by 9 bases, with 15 bases left in between. The DNA for the CDR3 is TGTGCCAGCAGTTTATCACGGCAGTGGGTGTTGCAGTACTTC. It encodes CASSLSRQWVLQYF.

The chain uses TRBV3-1 (or the pseudogene TRBV3-2) and TRBJ2-1; 7 bases agree with TRBD1. J gave up 0 bases and V 4 bases, and 9 bases lay outside the gene matches. This CDR3 contains 17 residues. In germline, CDR1 is LGHDT, CDR2 YNNKEL (reference sequence). CDR3 DNA sequence: TGTGCCAGCAGCCCTAGGACAGGTTCAATCTCCTACAATGAGCAGTTCTTC. Translating it yields CASSPRTGSISYNEQFF.

This clone was seen a single time. The CDR3 region has the DNA TGCGCCAGCAGCTTTAATGCAGGGGACAATGAGCAGTTCTTC. It is translated as CASSFNAGDNEQFF. V is TRBV5-1 and J is TRBJ2-1; D possibly corresponds to TRBD1 (6 bases). Trimming pared 2 bases from V and 5 bases from J, leaving 11 bases between. Germline lookup yields CDR1 SGHRS and CDR2 YFSETQ. The CDR3 loop spans 14 amino acids.

The rearrangement uses TRBV30 and TRBJ2-2, with 15 bases identical to TRBD2. Per germline, CDR1 GTSNPN and CDR2 SVGIG (reference sequence). V gave up 3 bases and J gave up 5 bases; unmatched junction bases: 4. The CDR3 extends over 16 amino acids. CDR3 DNA: TGTGCCTGGAGCGCGGGGACTAGCGGGAGGACCGGGGAGCTGTTTTTT. Translating gives CAWSAGTSGRTGELFF.